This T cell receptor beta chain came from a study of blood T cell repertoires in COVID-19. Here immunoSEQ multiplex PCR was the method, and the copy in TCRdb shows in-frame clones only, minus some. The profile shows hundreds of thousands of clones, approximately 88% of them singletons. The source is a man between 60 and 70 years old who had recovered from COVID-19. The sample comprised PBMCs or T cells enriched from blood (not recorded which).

The CDR3: CATSREGSLNTEAFF. CDR3 nucleotides: TGTGCCACCAGCAGAGAGGGCTCCCTGAACACTGAAGCTTTCTTT. This chain joins TRBV15 and TRBJ1-1; D remains unclear. Trimming removed 0 bases from V and 0 bases from J, with 8 bases in between. Looked up from germline, CDR1 is LNHNV and CDR2 is YYDKDF (reference sequence). The CDR3 is made up of 15 amino acids.